The T cell receptor (beta chain) described here comes from a study of blood T cells in healthy people across ages. The CDR3 runs to 12 residues. Germline V CDR1 and CDR2: MNHNS, SASEGT. V was cut by 7 bases and J by 4 bases, with 10 bases left in between. This clonotype was counted between two and nine times. Then a second PCR, running about 7 to 11 cycles, was carried out with a sample-barcoded 5' primer and a J-beta primer mix. No fewer than 3 million CDR3-containing paired-end reads came from each sample. Each CDR3 protein is one row after TCRdb ran MiXCR on the 5' RACE reads. The sample consists of roughly 1,800,000 distinct CDR3 sequences, about 50% of them appearing once.

The TCR originated in a middle-aged woman in good health. The chain employs TRBV6-1 and TRBJ2-5; D gene uncertain. Specimen: blood. CDR3 in DNA: TGTGCCAGCACCGAGGTCAGAGAGACCCAGTACTTC. Its translation is CASTEVRETQYF.